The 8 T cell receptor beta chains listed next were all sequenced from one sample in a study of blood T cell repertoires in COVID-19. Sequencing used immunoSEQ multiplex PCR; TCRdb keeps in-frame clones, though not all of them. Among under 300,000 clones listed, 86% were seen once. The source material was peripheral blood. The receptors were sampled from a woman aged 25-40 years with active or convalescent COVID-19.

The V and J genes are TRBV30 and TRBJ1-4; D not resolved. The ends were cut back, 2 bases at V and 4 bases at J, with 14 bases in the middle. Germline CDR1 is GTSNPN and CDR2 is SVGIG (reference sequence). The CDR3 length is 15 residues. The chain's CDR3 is CAWSKTEDGNEKLFF. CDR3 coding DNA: TGTGCCTGGAGTAAGACGGAGGATGGTAATGAAAAACTGTTTTTT.

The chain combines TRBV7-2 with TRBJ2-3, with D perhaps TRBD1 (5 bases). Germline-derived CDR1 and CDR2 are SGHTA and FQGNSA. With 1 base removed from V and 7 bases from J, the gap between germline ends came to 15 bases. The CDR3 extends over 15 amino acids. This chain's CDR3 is CASSLGGQGSNTQYF. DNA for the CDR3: TGTGCCAGCAGCTTAGGCGGCCAGGGTTCGAATACGCAGTATTTT.

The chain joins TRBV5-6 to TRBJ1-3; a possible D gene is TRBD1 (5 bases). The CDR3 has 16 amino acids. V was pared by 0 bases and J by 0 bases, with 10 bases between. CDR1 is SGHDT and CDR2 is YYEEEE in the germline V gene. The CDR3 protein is CASSLGRAHSGNTIYF. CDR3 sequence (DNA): TGTGCCAGCAGCTTGGGCAGGGCCCACTCTGGAAACACCATATATTTT.

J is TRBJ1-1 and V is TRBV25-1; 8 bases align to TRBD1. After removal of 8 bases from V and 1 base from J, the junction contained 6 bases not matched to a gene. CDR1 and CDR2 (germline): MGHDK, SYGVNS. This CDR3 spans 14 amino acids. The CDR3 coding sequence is TGTGCCAGCGACGTAGGACAGGGGAACACTGAAGCTTTCTTT. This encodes CASDVGQGNTEAFF.

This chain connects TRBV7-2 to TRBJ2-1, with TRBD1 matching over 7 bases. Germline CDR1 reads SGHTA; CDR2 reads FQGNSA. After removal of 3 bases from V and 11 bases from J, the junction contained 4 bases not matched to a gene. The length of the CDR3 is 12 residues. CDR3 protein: CASSFTGVQQFF. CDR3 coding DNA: TGTGCCAGCAGCTTTACAGGGGTACAGCAGTTCTTC.

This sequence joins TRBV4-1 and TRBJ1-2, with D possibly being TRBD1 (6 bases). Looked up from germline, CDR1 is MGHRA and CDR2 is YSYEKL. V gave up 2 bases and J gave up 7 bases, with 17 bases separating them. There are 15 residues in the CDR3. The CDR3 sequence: CASSQLGAHLRGYTF. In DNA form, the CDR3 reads TGCGCCAGCAGCCAATTGGGGGCTCACCTTCGTGGCTACACCTTC.

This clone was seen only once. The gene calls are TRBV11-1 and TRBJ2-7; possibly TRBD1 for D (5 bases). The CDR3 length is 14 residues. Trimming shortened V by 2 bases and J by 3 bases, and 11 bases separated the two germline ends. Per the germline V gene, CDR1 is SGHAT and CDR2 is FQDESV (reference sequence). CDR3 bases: TGTGCCAGCAGCTTAACGGCCAGGGACTACGAGCAGTACTTC. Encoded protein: CASSLTARDYEQYF.

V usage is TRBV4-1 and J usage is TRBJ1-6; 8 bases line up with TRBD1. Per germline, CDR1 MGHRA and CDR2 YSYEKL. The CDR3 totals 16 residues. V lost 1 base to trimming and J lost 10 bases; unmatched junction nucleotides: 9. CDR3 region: CASSQVDTGGKSPLHF. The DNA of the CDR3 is TGCGCCAGCAGCCAAGTCGATACAGGGGGTAAGTCACCCCTCCACTTT.